The 26 T cell receptor beta chains below were found in one sample sequenced in a study of blood T cell repertoires in COVID-19. Sequencing was performed with immunoSEQ multiplex PCR; in TCRdb, only in-frame clones are kept and a portion is missing. The table records about 230,000 clones, 70% to 90% of them present only once. The sequenced material came from peripheral blood. The origin of the receptors is a woman aged 70-85 years with active or convalescent COVID-19.

The chain uses TRBV16 and TRBJ1-5; TRBD1 aligns across 9 bases. V lost 0 bases, J lost 8 bases, and 2 bases stayed unmatched. Germline-derived CDR1 and CDR2 are KGHSY and FQNENV. This CDR3 spans 14 amino acids. The CDR3 loop is CASSQSGQGEPQHF. DNA for the CDR3: TGTGCCAGCAGCCAATCGGGACAGGGAGAGCCCCAGCATTTT.

V gene TRBV6-5 combines with J gene TRBJ1-2, with TRBD1 identical over 10 bases. Germline CDR1 MNHEY, CDR2 SVGAGI. This CDR3 is built from 14 residues. J was trimmed by 7 bases and V by 6 bases; bases with no gene match: 8. CDR3 in amino acids: CASSPGTGAGGYTF. DNA of the CDR3: TGTGCCAGCAGCCCCGGGACAGGGGCAGGTGGCTACACCTTC.

This clone has a handful of counts. The chain is built from TRBV6-6 and TRBJ2-3, with D maybe TRBD2 (6 bases). Trimming removed 5 bases from V and 5 bases from J, with 8 bases in between. The CDR3 length is 12 residues. Germline V gene sequence: CDR1 MNHNY, CDR2 SVGAGI (reference sequence). The CDR3 sequence: CASSKAGDTQYF. The CDR3 coding sequence is TGTGCCAGCAGTAAAGCGGGAGATACGCAGTATTTT.

The V gene is TRBV12-3 or TRBV12-4, the J gene TRBJ1-2; D call uncertain. V dropped 5 bases and J dropped 4 bases, with 8 bases sitting between them. The CDR3 length is 12 residues. DNA of the CDR3: TGTGCCAGCAGTCGAGGGTCCTATGGCTACACCTTC. Amino acids: CASSRGSYGYTF.

The V call is TRBV2, the J call TRBJ2-1, with 10 bases fitting TRBD2. This CDR3 has 15 residues. The germline CDR1 and CDR2 sequences are SNHLY and FYNNEI. Trimming at V came to 4 bases and at J to 4 bases, leaving 4 bases not matched to a gene. CDR3 in DNA: TGTGCCAGCAGTGTAGAGCGGGAGGGGTACAATGAGCAGTTCTTC. Amino acid sequence: CASSVEREGYNEQFF.

This clone was seen just once. This chain joins TRBV5-6 and TRBJ2-5; 8 positions agree with TRBD2. Germline-derived CDR1 and CDR2 are SGHDT and YYEEEE. Losses at the gene ends were 1 base for V and 5 bases for J; bases not matched to a gene: 10. The CDR3 runs to 16 residues. The CDR3 sequence is CASSLYPGGIGETQYF. The CDR3 region has the DNA TGTGCCAGCAGCTTGTACCCGGGGGGGATTGGTGAGACCCAGTACTTC.

V gene TRBV6-5 combines with J gene TRBJ1-6; TRBD1 matches 7 bases. V dropped 6 bases and J dropped 4; count of bases not matched to a gene: 3. The CDR3 is 14 amino acids. Germline assignment: CDR1 MNHEY and CDR2 SVGAGI. The CDR3 nucleotides are TGTGCCAGCAGGCCGGGACAGTATAATTCACCCCTCCACTTT. This codes for CASRPGQYNSPLHF.

The CDR3 DNA is TGCGCCAGCAGCCCCGACGGAGGGTTCGGGGAGCTGTTTTTT. It specifies CASSPDGGFGELFF. The V call is TRBV5-1, the J call TRBJ2-2; possibly TRBD2 for D (6 bases). The CDR3 runs to 14 residues. The germline gives CDR1 SGHRS, CDR2 YFSETQ. V gave up 4 bases and J gave up 7 bases, with 14 bases separating them.

The chain employs TRBV9 and TRBJ2-3, with a tentative D call TRBD2 (7 bases). This CDR3 comprises 18 residues. Germline V gene data show CDR1 as SGDLS and CDR2 as YYNGEE. Trimming took off 4 bases at V and 2 bases at J, with 23 bases between the two ends. The CDR3, as DNA: TGTGCCAGCAGCCCTCTAAGGGGGGCGGGAGTTAACACAGATACGCAGTATTTT. It translates to CASSPLRGAGVNTDTQYF.

This chain uses TRBV19 with TRBJ2-3; the D gene is possibly TRBD2 (5 bases). V lost 7 bases, J lost 3 bases, and 14 bases lay in between. Germline V gene data show CDR1 as LNHDA and CDR2 as SQIVND (reference sequence). The CDR3 consists of 14 residues. CDR3 sequence (DNA): TGTGCCAGTACACCCTTGTCGGGGACAGATACGCAGTATTTT. This encodes CASTPLSGTDTQYF.

The chain has TRBV6-4 and TRBJ1-2, with a weak D call TRBD1 (6 bases). The CDR3 length is 15 residues. Trimming removed 4 bases from V and 6 bases from J, with 18 bases in between. Germline CDR1 reads MRHNA; CDR2 reads SNTAGT. CDR3: CASSVEGGGRDGYTF. CDR3 bases: TGTGCCAGCAGTGTCGAGGGGGGGGGCCGAGATGGCTACACCTTC.

This CDR3 is CASSVGQSSYEQYF. The CDR3 DNA sequence: TGTGCCAGCAGCGTGGGACAGAGCTCCTACGAGCAGTACTTC. The rearrangement uses TRBV11-3 and TRBJ2-7; TRBD1 matches at 7 bases. V trimming: 5 bases; J trimming: 0 bases; junction bases outside the gene matches: 4. The CDR3 spans 14 residues. The germline V gene encodes CDR1 SGHNT and CDR2 YENEEA. The complete variable domain, with remaining parts taken from reference TRBV11-3 and TRBJ2-7, reads EAGVVQSPRYKIIEKKQPVAFWCNPISGHNTLYWYLQNLGQGPELLIRYENEEAVDDSQLPKDRFSAERLKGVDSTLKIQPAELGDSAVYLCASSVGQSSYEQYFGPGTRLTVT.

The chain recombines TRBV12-3 or TRBV12-4 with TRBJ1-6; D unclear. This CDR3 has 12 residues. V lost 8 bases and J lost 7, with 9 bases in between. The CDR3 region is CASGRSNSPLHF. The CDR3 nucleotides read TGTGCCAGCGGGAGATCCAATTCACCCCTCCACTTT.

The rearrangement links TRBV2 to TRBJ2-2; possibly TRBD2 for D (6 bases). The CDR3 has 16 amino acids. In germline, CDR1 is SNHLY, CDR2 FYNNEI. The ends were cut back, 6 bases at V and 3 bases at J, with 17 bases in the middle. The CDR3 region has the DNA TGTGCCAGCAGAGATACGGCAGGGAGGTACACCGGGGAGCTGTTTTTT. Its translation: CASRDTAGRYTGELFF.

The CDR3 nucleotides are TGTGCCAGTAGCCATCCTAGCGGGGGGTCCTACAATGAGCAGTTCTTC. Amino acid sequence: CASSHPSGGSYNEQFF. The chain has TRBV19 and TRBJ2-1, with 11 bases lining up with TRBD2. Unmatched junction bases numbered 5, after V lost 6 bases and J lost 1 base. Germline V lookup: CDR1 LNHDA, CDR2 SQIVND (reference sequence). The CDR3 consists of 16 residues.

As for this clone: The sample holds other DNA sequences that translate to the same CDR3. V usage is TRBV5-4 and J usage is TRBJ2-5, with a possible D match to TRBD1 (5 bases). Germline V gene data show CDR1 as SGHNT and CDR2 as YYREEE (reference sequence). Trimming cost V 0 bases and J 2 bases, with 8 bases left between them. The CDR3 extends over 14 amino acids. CDR3 sequence (DNA): TGTGCCAGCAGCTTGGGGGGCTCACAAGAGACCCAGTACTTC. Translation gives CASSLGGSQETQYF.

The V call is TRBV5-1, the J call TRBJ2-5; 10 nucleotides match TRBD2. Losses at the gene ends were 4 bases for V and 5 bases for J; bases not matched to a gene: 17. This CDR3 has 18 residues. CDR1 is SGHRS, CDR2 YFSETQ, per germline. Written as DNA, the CDR3 is TGCGCCAGCAGCGCCCGAGCGGGGGGGCTGGGGGTGAGCGAGACCCAGTACTTC. Translation gives CASSARAGGLGVSETQYF.

The CDR3 DNA reads as TGTGCCAGCAGTAGGAGCCGAGAGCAGTTCTTC. Translated: CASSRSREQFF. This chain links TRBV28 with TRBJ2-1; no clear D. Trimming removed 5 bases at V and 10 bases at J, with 9 bases between. Germline V gene lookup returns CDR1 MDHEN and CDR2 SYDVKM. The CDR3 sequence is 11 residues long.

This clone was detected a few times. The chain combines TRBV27 with TRBJ2-5; 10 positions agree with TRBD1. V was pared by 5 bases and J by 1 base, with 4 bases of the junction left unmatched. CDR1 is MNHEY, CDR2 SMNVEV, per germline (reference sequence). This CDR3 is 15 amino acids long. CDR3 sequence reads: CASSRGTGVQETQYF. CDR3 DNA: TGTGCCAGCAGTAGGGGGACAGGGGTCCAAGAGACCCAGTACTTC.

This chain uses TRBV2 with TRBJ2-2, with 7 bases identical to TRBD2. V lost 8 bases to trimming and J lost 0 bases; unmatched junction nucleotides: 6. Germline V gene data show CDR1 as SNHLY and CDR2 as FYNNEI. The CDR3 runs 15 residues. The CDR3 sequence: CASWEGSANTGELFF. The CDR3 DNA follows: TGTGCCAGCTGGGAGGGCTCGGCGAACACCGGGGAGCTGTTTTTT.

This clone was observed a single time. The chain employs TRBV7-3 and TRBJ2-1; a possible D gene is TRBD2 (6 bases). There are 16 residues in the CDR3. Germline assignment: CDR1 SGHTA and CDR2 FQGTGA. With 1 base removed from V and 1 base from J, the gap between germline ends came to 11 bases. The CDR3 DNA is TGTGCCAGCAGCTTAAGCGGGGACTCATCCTACAATGAGCAGTTCTTC. Amino acid sequence: CASSLSGDSSYNEQFF.

Notes on this clone: The sample has other DNA sequences that encode this CDR3 too. The rearrangement links TRBV6-5 to TRBJ2-7, with 7 bases fitting TRBD2. V shed 0 bases and J 1 base; nucleotides not matched to a gene: 3. In germline, CDR1 is MNHEY, CDR2 SVGAGI. This CDR3 contains 15 residues. This CDR3 is CASSYSHGGSYEQYF. The CDR3 DNA reads TGTGCCAGCAGTTACTCACACGGGGGGTCCTACGAGCAGTACTTC.

This clone was seen only once. CDR3 in amino acids: CASSFRAGYEQYF. The CDR3, as DNA: TGTGCCAGCAGTTTCCGGGCGGGGTACGAGCAGTACTTC. This chain connects TRBV28 to TRBJ2-7, with D maybe TRBD2 (6 bases). V was clipped by 3 bases and J by 4 bases, with 10 bases between them. The CDR3 has 13 residues. Germline loops: CDR1 MDHEN, CDR2 SYDVKM.

This clone was observed a few times. The chain recombines TRBV11-2 with TRBJ2-1, with D possibly being TRBD2 (5 bases). Per the germline V gene, CDR1 is SGHAT and CDR2 is FQNNGV. This CDR3 has 12 amino acids. The V and J ends lost 5 bases and 14 bases respectively, with 16 bases between them. The CDR3 spells CASSTPRQREFF. For the CDR3, the DNA is TGTGCCAGCAGCACCCCAAGGCAGAGGGAGTTCTTC.

The table lists this clone with a count of one. This chain joins TRBV6-1 and TRBJ1-6; D is possibly TRBD1 (5 bases). CDR3 size: 16 residues. V lost 0 bases, J lost 7 bases, and 13 bases lay in between. CDR1 and CDR2 (germline): MNHNS, SASEGT. Here the CDR3 DNA reads TGTGCCAGCAGTGAAGCCCAGGGACTAGGAAATTCACCCCTCCACTTT. Translating gives CASSEAQGLGNSPLHF.

The V and J genes are TRBV3-1 (or the pseudogene TRBV3-2) and TRBJ2-5; D not certain. CDR3 length equals 12 residues. The germline CDR1 and CDR2 sequences are LGHDT and YNNKEL (reference sequence). V lost 2 bases and J 1 base, leaving 2 bases between the germline ends. The CDR3 spells CASSQLQETQYF. The CDR3 DNA is TGTGCCAGCAGCCAACTCCAAGAGACCCAGTACTTC.